These 21 T cell receptor beta chains were all obtained from the same sample, sequenced in a study of regulatory T cells in long-lasting Graves disease. Time point given: newly diagnosed GD, antithyroid drugs for less than 3 months. Extracted PBMC RNA gave rise to the TCR library. CDR3 regions were amplified by Arm-PCR using iRepertoire HTBI primers to build TCR beta libraries. Each CDR3 protein is one row after TCRdb ran MiXCR on the multiplex PCR reads. The table has about 460,000 distinct CDR3 sequences, 12% to 15% seen once; the top ten hold roughly 18%. This sample was shared with a second study, whose subject was T cells in Graves' hyperthyroidism and ophthalmopathy.

The sample in question was peripheral blood mononuclear cells (PBMCs), obtained at new diagnosis, from a patient treated with antithyroid drugs. The receptor set was obtained from a woman between 45 and 65 years old with Graves disease.

This clonotype was counted at least ten times. V is TRBV7-3 and J is TRBJ2-1, with 13 bases aligning to TRBD2. CDR1 and CDR2 (germline): SGHTA, FQGTGA. CDR3 size: 19 residues. The trim removed 5 bases at V and 2 bases at J, leaving 12 bases unmatched. The DNA of the CDR3 is TGTGCCAGCAGCCCAGGGACTAGCGGGACTATTTCAACCTACAATGAGCAGTTCTTC. It specifies CASSPGTSGTISTYNEQFF. The complete variable domain, with remaining parts taken from reference TRBV7-3 and TRBJ2-1, reads GAGVSQTPSNKVTEKGKYVELRCDPISGHTALYWYRQSLGQGPEFLIYFQGTGAADDSGLPNDRFFAVRPEGSVSTLKIQRTERGDSAVYLCASSPGTSGTISTYNEQFFGPGTRLTVL.

This clonotype was detected ten times or more. The CDR3 sequence: CASSHRDVTYEQYF. CDR3 DNA: TGTGCCAGCAGCCACCGGGACGTCACCTACGAGCAGTACTTC. V and J are TRBV3-1 and TRBJ2-7; D tentatively fits TRBD1 or TRBD2 (5 bases each). The CDR3 loop spans 14 amino acids. The V and J ends lost 3 bases and 2 bases respectively, with 11 bases between them. From germline, CDR1 is LGHDT and CDR2 YNNKEL (reference sequence).

The V call is TRBV3-1, the J call TRBJ2-1, with TRBD2 matching over 8 bases. Trimming took 2 bases from V and 3 from J; bases not matched to a gene: 6. Germline V gene data show CDR1 as LGHDT and CDR2 as YNNKEL (reference sequence). The CDR3 length is 16 residues. CDR3 region: CASSQTVLADYNEQFF. The CDR3 coding sequence is TGTGCCAGCAGCCAAACTGTACTAGCGGACTACAATGAGCAGTTCTTC.

This clonotype was seen a few times. This chain links TRBV28 with TRBJ2-1; 11 bases match TRBD2. V shed 6 bases, J shed 1 base, and the junction held 5 bases outside the gene matches. The CDR3 runs to 16 residues. The germline CDR1 and CDR2 sequences are MDHEN and SYDVKM. CDR3 in amino acids: CASRPPSGGSYNEQFF. CDR3 nucleotides: TGTGCCAGCAGGCCTCCTAGCGGGGGGTCCTACAATGAGCAGTTCTTC.

This clonotype showed up many times. V usage is TRBV5-1 and J usage is TRBJ2-5; D unresolved. TRBJ2-1 matches the DNA end more closely, so the J call is doubtful. This CDR3 region has 15 residues. Germline assignment: CDR1 SGHRS and CDR2 YFSETQ. In DNA, the CDR3 is TGCGCCAGCAGCTTCGTCCCAGAGAACATCAATGAGCAGTTCTTC. This gives the protein CASSFVPENINEQFF.

Of note for this clonotype: Given a much more abundant clone one base away, this may be a read error. The genes are TRBV7-9 and TRBJ2-7; TRBD2 aligns across 8 bases. Germline loops: CDR1 SEHNR, CDR2 FQNEAQ (reference sequence). This CDR3 contains 19 residues. The CDR3 here is CASSLGLGRWQPGANVRTF. CDR3 DNA sequence: TGTGCCAGCAGCTTGGGACTAGGCCGTTGGCAGCCTGGGGCCAACGTCCGGACTTTC.

This clonotype appeared many times. The chain employs TRBV11-2 and TRBJ2-1; D call uncertain. V was pared by 0 bases and J by 7 bases, with 7 bases between. The CDR3 runs to 13 residues. CDR1 and CDR2 from the germline V gene are SGHAT and FQNNGV. The CDR3 protein is CASSLDRINEQFF. The CDR3 DNA reads TGTGCCAGCAGCTTAGATCGGATAAATGAGCAGTTCTTC.

This clonotype came up many times. V usage is TRBV6-1 and J usage is TRBJ1-4; no definite D call. Trimming shortened V by 4 bases and J by 5 bases, and 14 bases separated the two germline ends. The germline gives CDR1 MNHNS, CDR2 SASEGT. The CDR3 length is 15 residues. CDR3 nucleotides: TGTGCCAGCAGTGGCTCGGGTGGGAGCAATGAAAAACTGTTTTTT. The encoded protein is CASSGSGGSNEKLFF.

In its sample, this clonotype was seen many times. The V and J genes are TRBV3-1 and TRBJ2-1; D is perhaps TRBD2 (5 bases). Deletions cut 0 bases from V and 5 bases from J, with 11 bases between. CDR3 length equals 15 residues. Germline CDR1 and CDR2: LGHDT and YNNKEL (reference sequence). The CDR3 loop is CASSQDGRLHNEQFF. The CDR3 DNA reads TGTGCCAGCAGCCAAGATGGGAGACTTCACAATGAGCAGTTCTTC.

This clonotype was counted ten times or more. V and J are TRBV30 and TRBJ2-5; tentatively, D is TRBD2 (6 bases). Trimming took 3 bases from V and 5 from J, leaving 16 bases between them. Germline V lookup: CDR1 GTSNPN, CDR2 SVGIG (reference sequence). The CDR3 has 14 residues. The CDR3 here is CAWSGSGKGETQYF. CDR3 nucleotides: TGTGCCTGGAGCGGTAGCGGAAAGGGCGAGACCCAGTACTTC.

This clonotype was picked up many times. CDR3 loop: CAWRPTSGGTDTQYF. CDR3 in DNA: TGTGCCTGGAGACCTACTAGCGGGGGCACAGATACGCAGTATTTT. V usage is TRBV30 and J usage is TRBJ2-3; TRBD2 aligns across 10 bases. J was trimmed by 1 base and V by 3 bases; bases with no gene match: 4. Germline lookup yields CDR1 GTSNPN and CDR2 SVGIG (reference sequence). The CDR3 extends over 15 amino acids.

This clonotype appeared many times. The chain is built from TRBV28 and TRBJ2-5; tentatively, D is TRBD1 or TRBD2 (5 bases each). The CDR3 extends over 14 amino acids. CDR1 and CDR2 (germline): MDHEN, SYDVKM. Trimming removed 3 bases at V and 7 bases at J, with 15 bases between. The CDR3, as DNA: TGTGCCAGCAGTTTGACACGTCCGGGACGGACCCAGTACTTC. Its translation: CASSLTRPGRTQYF.

About this clonotype: This may arise from a read error, as a much more abundant clone is one base away. The chain has TRBV10-3 and TRBJ2-1; 10 positions agree with TRBD1. Germline V gene lookup returns CDR1 ENHRY and CDR2 SYGVKD. The CDR3 loop spans 15 amino acids. The V and J ends lost 4 bases and 5 bases, in that order; junction bases with no gene match: 5. The CDR3 DNA reads as TGTGCCATCAGTGGGGACAGGGGTGGGCACAATGAGCAGTTCTTC. Its protein is CAISGDRGGHNEQFF.

This clonotype was picked up many times. The chain recombines TRBV28 with TRBJ2-7; 9 bases are a match to TRBD1. The CDR3 has 14 amino acids. Germline CDR1 and CDR2: MDHEN and SYDVKM. With 4 bases clipped from V and 3 bases from J, the junction kept 4 bases outside the gene matches. The CDR3 region has the DNA TGTGCCAGCAGTTCACCGGACAGGGGCTACGAGCAGTACTTC. Amino acid sequence: CASSSPDRGYEQYF. Full variable domain (remainder filled in from reference TRBV28 and TRBJ2-7): DVKVTQSSRYLVKRTGEKVFLECVQDMDHENMFWYRQDPGLGLRLIYFSYDVKMKEKGDIPEGYSVSREKKERFSLILESASTNQTSMYLCASSSPDRGYEQYFGPGTRLTVT.

The chain combines TRBV19 with TRBJ2-1, with TRBD2 matching over 8 bases. V was clipped by 6 bases and J by 7 bases; unmatched bases: 11. Looked up from germline, CDR1 is LNHDA and CDR2 is SQIVND (reference sequence). CDR3 length: 15 residues. In DNA, the CDR3 is TGTGCCAGTAGGATGTATTCGACTAGCGAGAATGAGCAGTTCTTC. This sequence encodes CASRMYSTSENEQFF.

The V call is TRBV12-3 or TRBV12-4, the J call TRBJ2-1; no definite D call. The DNA matches TRBJ2-5 better at its end, which makes the J call doubtful. The CDR3 spans 13 residues. The CDR3 nucleotides read TGTGCCAGCAGTTCGAGAAGCCAAGAGACCCAGTACTTC. It specifies CASSSRSQETQYF.

The CDR3 DNA is TGTGCCACCAGCAGGCCGGACAGGGATAGCAATCAGCCCCAGCATTTT. Translation: CATSRPDRDSNQPQHF. The chain carries TRBV15 and TRBJ1-5; the match to TRBD1 covers 8 bases. The CDR3 runs to 16 residues. Looked up from germline, CDR1 is LNHNV and CDR2 is YYDKDF (reference sequence). J gave up 0 bases and V 3 bases, and 4 bases lay outside the gene matches.

The V and J genes are TRBV30 and TRBJ2-7; TRBD1 agrees at 9 bases. The CDR3 runs 15 residues. With 0 bases clipped from V and 7 bases from J, the junction kept 10 bases outside the gene matches. Germline V gene sequence: CDR1 GTSNPN, CDR2 SVGIG (reference sequence). The CDR3 DNA follows: TGTGCCTGGAGTGTACTTGGGACAGGGTTCTATGAGCAGTACTTC. Its protein is CAWSVLGTGFYEQYF. Combining the CDR3 with reference TRBV30 and TRBJ2-7 gives the whole variable domain SQTIHQWPATLVQPVGSPLSLECTVEGTSNPNLYWYRQAAGRGLQLLFYSVGIGQISSEVPQNLSASRPQDRQFILSSKKLLLSDSGFYLCAWSVLGTGFYEQYFGPGTRLTVT.

This clonotype occurred many times. The chain uses TRBV2 and TRBJ2-6; perhaps TRBD2 as D (6 bases). V shed 8 bases and J shed 4 bases, with 12 bases lying between them. The CDR3 sequence is 14 residues long. CDR1 is SNHLY and CDR2 is FYNNEI in the germline V gene. The CDR3 loop reads CASSSGLGANVLTF. The DNA for the CDR3 is TGTGCCAGCTCATCGGGACTGGGGGCCAACGTCCTGACTTTC.

This clonotype has a count of ten or more. The chain couples TRBV28 to TRBJ2-4; possible D gene TRBD1, 5 bases. The V end lost 6 bases, the J end lost 0 bases, and 9 bases lay between the germline ends. CDR1 and CDR2 (germline): MDHEN, SYDVKM. CDR3 length equals 14 residues. CDR3 loop: CASRTVGAKNIQYF. For the CDR3, the DNA is TGTGCCAGCAGGACAGTTGGAGCCAAAAACATTCAGTACTTC.

This clonotype was counted only a few times. This CDR3 is missing its conserved last phenylalanine or tryptophan, likely due to a read error. The chain recombines TRBV2 with TRBJ2-3; 9 positions match TRBD2. Germline loops: CDR1 SNHLY, CDR2 FYNNEI. The trim removed 10 bases at V and 0 bases at J, leaving 5 bases unmatched. This CDR3 contains 14 residues. The CDR3 DNA follows: TGTGCCATCTGGACTAGCGCTAGCACAGATACGCAGTATGTT. Residues: CAIWTSASTDTQYV.